One sample yielded the 18 T cell receptor beta chains listed below, sequenced in a study of blood T cell repertoires in COVID-19. The method was immunoSEQ multiplex PCR; TCRdb's version includes in-frame clones alone and lacks a portion of them. The sample holds approximately 200,000 clones, approximately 80% seen once. Sequencing was carried out using peripheral blood. These TCRs come from a woman older than 75 with acute or convalescent COVID-19.

V is TRBV10-3 and J is TRBJ2-7; the D is unclear. V gave up 10 bases and J gave up 2 bases, with 9 bases separating them. CDR3 length equals 11 residues. Germline CDR1 and CDR2: ENHRY and SYGVKD. CDR3 DNA sequence: TGTGCCACACAGATAGCCTACGAGCAGTACTTC. Encoded protein: CATQIAYEQYF.

V usage is TRBV27 and J usage is TRBJ1-5, with 8 bases lining up with TRBD1. The V segment lost 4 bases and the J segment 2 bases; nucleotides outside the gene matches: 4. This CDR3 comprises 15 residues. Germline V lookup: CDR1 MNHEY, CDR2 SMNVEV (reference sequence). The CDR3: CASSSQQGGNQPQHF. The CDR3, as DNA: TGTGCCAGCAGTTCTCAACAGGGGGGCAATCAGCCCCAGCATTTT.

The genes are TRBV7-8 and TRBJ1-1; 7 bases agree with TRBD1. CDR3 size: 15 residues. CDR1 is SGHVS and CDR2 is FQNEAQ in the germline V gene. V shed 2 bases and J 7 bases; nucleotides not matched to a gene: 10. CDR3 protein: CASSLRDSGGNEAFF. The CDR3 bases are TGTGCCAGCAGCTTACGGGACAGTGGAGGTAATGAAGCTTTCTTT. Looking up the rest from reference TRBV7-8 and TRBJ1-1 gives the full variable domain: GAGVSQSPRYKVAKRGQDVALRCDPISGHVSLFWYQQALGQGPEFLTYFQNEAQLDKSGLPSDRFFAERPEGSVSTLKIQRTQQEDSAVYLCASSLRDSGGNEAFFGQGTRLTVV.

The chain joins TRBV28 to TRBJ2-5; possible D gene TRBD2, 6 bases. CDR3 size: 17 residues. Germline V gene data show CDR1 as MDHEN and CDR2 as SYDVKM. With 10 bases removed from V and 2 bases from J, the gap between germline ends came to 26 bases. The CDR3 sequence is CATEFDVGRGRQETQYF. CDR3 nucleotide sequence: TGTGCCACCGAGTTTGACGTAGGGCGGGGACGACAAGAGACCCAGTACTTC.

As concerns this clone: Other nucleotide sequences in the sample specify the same CDR3. The genes are TRBV19 and TRBJ1-1; D perhaps matches TRBD1 (6 bases). Trimming took off 4 bases at V and 1 base at J, with 7 bases between the two ends. The CDR3 totals 13 residues. The germline V gene has CDR1 LNHDA and CDR2 SQIVND (reference sequence). This chain's CDR3 is CASSRGGNTEAFF. The CDR3 bases are TGTGCCAGTAGTAGAGGGGGGAACACTGAAGCTTTCTTT. The variable domain in full, with the rest retrieved from reference TRBV19 and TRBJ1-1, is DGGITQSPKYLFRKEGQNVTLSCEQNLNHDAMYWYRQDPGQGLRLIYYSQIVNDFQKGDIAEGYSVSREKKESFPLTVTSAQKNPTAFYLCASSRGGNTEAFFGQGTRLTVV.

V usage is TRBV10-2 and J usage is TRBJ2-1; D is possibly TRBD2 (6 bases). The V and J ends lost 1 base and 5 bases respectively, with 12 bases between them. This CDR3 region has 15 residues. Germline lookup yields CDR1 WSHSY and CDR2 SAAADI. The CDR3 DNA sequence: TGCGCCAGCAGTGAGTGGTCGATAGCGGACAATGAGCAGTTCTTC. It is translated as CASSEWSIADNEQFF.

This rearrangement joins TRBV27 to TRBJ1-2; TRBD1 is a possible D gene (6 bases). Per the germline V gene, CDR1 is MNHEY and CDR2 is SMNVEV (reference sequence). V was trimmed by 6 bases and J by 0 bases, leaving 11 bases between them. CDR3 length: 14 amino acids. DNA of the CDR3: TGTGCCAGCAGCGGGACACTTTCTAACTATGGCTACACCTTC. This gives the protein CASSGTLSNYGYTF.

The rearrangement links TRBV18 to TRBJ2-1; TRBD2 agrees at 10 bases. CDR1 and CDR2 (germline): KGHSH, LQKENI. Unmatched junction bases numbered 11, after V lost 4 bases and J lost 5 bases. CDR3 length: 17 amino acids. This CDR3 reads CASSLVLSGGIHNEQFF. DNA for the CDR3: TGTGCCAGCTCACTCGTTCTTAGCGGGGGGATTCACAATGAGCAGTTCTTC.

CDR3 in amino acids: CASSPGGTGGYNEQFF. CDR3 sequence (DNA): TGTGCCAGCAGCCCAGGAGGGACAGGGGGCTACAATGAGCAGTTCTTC. The J gene is TRBJ2-1, the V gene TRBV7-2; 11 bases are a match to TRBD1. The germline CDR1 and CDR2 sequences are SGHTA and FQGNSA. The CDR3 totals 16 residues. J was trimmed by 3 bases and V by 5 bases; bases with no gene match: 6.

The rearrangement uses TRBV7-9 and TRBJ2-7; 12 bases line up with TRBD2. Looked up from germline, CDR1 is SEHNR and CDR2 is FQNEAQ (reference sequence). The CDR3 covers 16 residues. J was trimmed by 2 bases and V by 5 bases; bases with no gene match: 7. This chain's CDR3 is CASSPIRTSGTYEQYF. CDR3 nucleotide sequence: TGTGCCAGCAGCCCCATCCGGACTAGCGGGACCTACGAGCAGTACTTC. The full variable domain, rest sourced from reference TRBV7-9 and TRBJ2-7, is DTGVSQNPRHKITKRGQNVTFRCDPISEHNRLYWYRQTLGQGPEFLTYFQNEAQLEKSRLLSDRFSAERPKGSFSTLEIQRTEQGDSAMYLCASSPIRTSGTYEQYFGPGTRLTVT.

The chain employs TRBV18 and TRBJ1-3; D may be TRBD1 (6 bases). CDR1 is KGHSH and CDR2 is LQKENI in the germline V gene. The CDR3 sequence is 15 residues long. V lost 2 bases and J 4 bases, leaving 12 bases between the germline ends. The CDR3 is CASSPVVQGGNTIYF. Here the CDR3 DNA reads TGTGCCAGCTCACCAGTTGTACAGGGAGGAAACACCATATATTTT. The full variable domain, its missing parts supplied by reference TRBV18 and TRBJ1-3, is NAGVMQNPRHLVRRRGQEARLRCSPMKGHSHVYWYRQLPEEGLKFMVYLQKENIIDESGMPKERFSAEFPKEGPSILRIQQVVRGDSAAYFCASSPVVQGGNTIYFGEGSWLTVV.

The chain links TRBV11-1 to TRBJ2-7; 9 positions match TRBD1. CDR3 length equals 14 residues. CDR1 is SGHAT, CDR2 FQDESV, per germline (reference sequence). The J segment lost 5 bases and the V segment lost 4 bases, leaving 6 bases of the junction unmatched. CDR3 loop: CASSSDRGKNEQYF. In nucleotides, the CDR3 is TGTGCCAGCAGCTCTGACAGGGGGAAGAACGAGCAGTACTTC.

The CDR3 nucleotides are TGTGCCAGCAGCGTAGGAGCGAGCGGGGGGGCTGGGGAGACCCAGTACTTC. Amino acids: CASSVGASGGAGETQYF. The chain couples TRBV9 to TRBJ2-5; 10 bases match TRBD2. The CDR3 is made up of 17 amino acids. V shed 0 bases and J 5 bases; nucleotides not matched to a gene: 10. Germline V gives CDR1 SGDLS, CDR2 YYNGEE.

The V and J genes are TRBV30 and TRBJ1-2, with TRBD1 matching 7 bases. The CDR3 length is 15 residues. Germline-derived CDR1 and CDR2 are GTSNPN and SVGIG (reference sequence). The trim removed 8 bases at V and 0 bases at J, leaving 12 bases unmatched. CDR3 sequence reads: CAGGGTVLANYGYTF. In DNA, the CDR3 is TGTGCCGGGGGGGGGACAGTCCTAGCTAACTATGGCTACACCTTC.

This clone was detected only a few times. This sequence joins TRBV5-1 and TRBJ2-2; D call uncertain. CDR3 length: 13 amino acids. Germline V gene sequence: CDR1 SGHRS, CDR2 YFSETQ. V was trimmed by 4 bases and J by 5 bases, leaving 9 bases between them. The CDR3 DNA sequence: TGCGCCAGCAGCGCGACATGGACCGGGGAGCTGTTTTTT. Translating gives CASSATWTGELFF.

V is TRBV6-6 and J is TRBJ2-2; 7 nucleotides agree with TRBD2. Germline V gene sequence: CDR1 MNHNY, CDR2 SVGAGI (reference sequence). The CDR3 runs 14 residues. V trimming: 10 bases; J trimming: 3 bases; junction bases outside the gene matches: 8. CDR3 DNA: TGTGCCACCACCGGGACTACACACACCGGGGAGCTGTTTTTT. Protein product: CATTGTTHTGELFF.

This clone was observed once. The gene calls are TRBV19 and TRBJ1-1; D remains ambiguous. Per the germline V gene, CDR1 is LNHDA and CDR2 is SQIVND (reference sequence). Trimming left V 6 bases short and J 1 base short, with 9 bases between. The CDR3 loop spans 13 amino acids. CDR3 sequence: CASRTISNTEAFF. In DNA, the CDR3 is TGTGCCAGTAGAACAATATCGAACACTGAAGCTTTCTTT.

The rearrangement links TRBV18 to TRBJ2-1; 8 bases map to TRBD1. Germline V gene data show CDR1 as KGHSH and CDR2 as LQKENI. The CDR3 extends over 18 amino acids. V lost 0 bases and J lost 4; bases outside the gene matches: 11. CDR3 DNA: TGTGCCAGCTCACCACCCAGGTTGGGACAGGAAGGGTACAATGAGCAGTTCTTC. The encoded protein is CASSPPRLGQEGYNEQFF.